What follows is one T cell receptor (beta chain) and its context. These data belong to a study of cytotoxic CD8 clonotypes in ibrutinib-treated CLL. For the study at large: Average yields of roughly 260,000 productive templates and tens of thousands of productive rearrangements characterized the samples.

Sequencing was performed with immunoSEQ multiplex PCR; in TCRdb, only in-frame clones are kept and a portion is missing. The data contain 200,000 to 250,000 clones, approximately 75% of them singletons. V was cut by 4 bases and J by 5 bases, with 10 bases left in between. The CDR3 runs to 12 residues. Germline CDR1 SGHRS, CDR2 YFSETQ. The clonotype comes from a human donor with chronic lymphocytic leukemia. The chain uses TRBV5-1 and TRBJ2-7; D is ambiguous. The sample consisted of PBMCs, taken after 12 months of ibrutinib treatment. DNA for the CDR3: TGCGCCAGCAGCCCGTTGGGCGACGAGCAGTACTTC. This codes for CASSPLGDEQYF.